A single sample is the source of the 29 T cell receptor beta chains below, sequenced in a study of blood T cell repertoires in COVID-19. Profiled with immunoSEQ multiplex PCR; TCRdb holds only in-frame clones, not every one. The table lists 200,000 or so clones, 85% to 90% of them singletons, with over 2% in the top ten. Sequenced sample: peripheral blood. Receptor source: a woman in her 50s with acute or convalescent COVID-19.

This clone was detected only once. J is TRBJ1-4 and V is TRBV27, with 7 bases aligning to TRBD1. The CDR3 is 16 amino acids. V lost 2 bases to trimming and J lost 0 bases; unmatched junction nucleotides: 3. The germline V gene encodes CDR1 MNHEY and CDR2 SMNVEV (reference sequence). DNA of the CDR3: TGTGCCAGCAGTTTAGGACAGGACGCAACTAATGAAAAACTGTTTTTT. Its translation: CASSLGQDATNEKLFF.

V usage is TRBV6-2 or TRBV6-3 and J usage is TRBJ2-5, with 8 bases fitting TRBD2. The V segment lost 6 bases and the J segment 5 bases; nucleotides outside the gene matches: 14. This CDR3 spans 16 amino acids. The germline V gene has CDR1 MNHEY and CDR2 SVGEGT. CDR3 amino acids: CASSTPAGGVRETQYF. In DNA form, the CDR3 reads TGTGCCAGCAGCACCCCGGCGGGAGGTGTACGCGAGACCCAGTACTTC.

The chain carries TRBV12-3 or TRBV12-4 and TRBJ1-4, with D perhaps TRBD1 (6 bases). The CDR3 totals 13 residues. V was trimmed by 5 bases and J by 8 bases, leaving 12 bases between them. CDR3 sequence reads: CASSANGGEKLFF. The CDR3 nucleotides read TGTGCCAGCAGTGCCAATGGGGGCGAAAAACTGTTTTTT.

The chain recombines TRBV19 with TRBJ2-3; 14 nucleotides align to TRBD2. The CDR3 is 17 amino acids. J was trimmed by 0 bases and V by 5 bases; bases with no gene match: 4. CDR1 is LNHDA and CDR2 is SQIVND in the germline V gene (reference sequence). The DNA for the CDR3 is TGTGCCAGTAGTTCCGGGACTAGCGGGAGTAGCACAGATACGCAGTATTTT. Translating gives CASSSGTSGSSTDTQYF.

V and J are TRBV24-1 and TRBJ2-3; 13 positions agree with TRBD2. After removal of 4 bases from V and 3 bases from J, the junction contained 3 bases not matched to a gene. Germline V gives CDR1 KGHDR, CDR2 SFDVKD. The CDR3 is 16 amino acids. The CDR3 region is CATSDRTSGGTDTQYF. CDR3 sequence (DNA): TGTGCCACCAGTGACAGGACTAGCGGGGGTACAGATACGCAGTATTTT.

This chain joins TRBV11-3 and TRBJ2-1; 9 nucleotides align to TRBD2. The CDR3 spans 18 residues. The germline gives CDR1 SGHNT, CDR2 YENEEA. V dropped 1 base and J dropped 5; count of bases not matched to a gene: 12. CDR3: CASSLVAGGPWPDNEQFF. The CDR3 DNA sequence: TGTGCCAGCAGCTTAGTCGCGGGGGGGCCATGGCCCGACAATGAGCAGTTCTTC.

The rearrangement links TRBV29-1 to TRBJ2-1, with 9 bases lining up with TRBD2. CDR3 length: 14 amino acids. Germline assignment: CDR1 SQVTM and CDR2 ANQGSEA. With 4 bases clipped from V and 4 bases from J, the junction kept 5 bases outside the gene matches. This CDR3 is CSVAGLALYNEQFF. CDR3 bases: TGCAGCGTTGCAGGACTAGCGTTATACAATGAGCAGTTCTTC.

The V and J genes are TRBV11-2 and TRBJ1-4; 7 positions agree with TRBD1. With 4 bases clipped from V and 5 bases from J, the junction kept 10 bases outside the gene matches. Germline CDR1 SGHAT, CDR2 FQNNGV. The CDR3 spans 16 residues. The DNA for the CDR3 is TGTGCCAGCAGCTCGGAGTTCAACAGGGGAAATGAAAAACTGTTTTTT. Its protein product is CASSSEFNRGNEKLFF.

The V and J genes are TRBV4-3 and TRBJ2-3, with D tentatively TRBD2 (7 bases). In germline, CDR1 is LGHNA, CDR2 YSLEER. V was clipped by 0 bases and J by 5 bases, with 21 bases between them. The CDR3 is 18 residues long. CDR3 residues: CASSQDKGGLVGIDTQYF. DNA of the CDR3: TGCGCCAGCAGCCAAGATAAGGGGGGGTTGGTGGGTATAGATACGCAGTATTTT.

The V call is TRBV7-2, the J call TRBJ2-6; 9 nucleotides match TRBD2. Germline V CDR1 and CDR2: SGHTA, FQGNSA. V lost 0 bases and J lost 1; bases outside the gene matches: 7. The CDR3 contains 19 residues. The CDR3 reads CASSLAPRSGGSGANVLTF. The CDR3 nucleotides read TGTGCCAGCAGCTTAGCGCCAAGGAGCGGGGGGTCTGGGGCCAACGTCCTGACTTTC.

V gene TRBV5-6 combines with J gene TRBJ2-7, with 8 nucleotides matching TRBD1. The germline V gene has CDR1 SGHDT and CDR2 YYEEEE. J gave up 2 bases and V 4 bases, and 8 bases lay outside the gene matches. The length of the CDR3 is 15 residues. The chain's CDR3 is CASSPQGAFAYEQYF. CDR3 sequence (DNA): TGTGCCAGCAGCCCTCAGGGGGCCTTCGCCTACGAGCAGTACTTC.

V is TRBV30 and J is TRBJ1-3; maybe TRBD1 (5 bases). This CDR3 contains 16 residues. V lost 0 bases to trimming and J lost 4 bases, with 16 bases between them. CDR1 GTSNPN and CDR2 SVGIG come from the germline V gene (reference sequence). The CDR3 DNA follows: TGTGCCTGGAGTGTTCTTCGGGGGGGTTCGGGAAACACCATATATTTT. This translates into CAWSVLRGGSGNTIYF.

The genes are TRBV6-5 and TRBJ1-2; D ambiguous. V was trimmed by 6 bases and J by 7 bases, leaving 15 bases between them. The CDR3 sequence is 13 residues long. Germline assignment: CDR1 MNHEY and CDR2 SVGAGI. This chain's CDR3 is CASSRGGEGGYTF. CDR3 nucleotide sequence: TGTGCCAGCAGCCGCGGCGGGGAGGGTGGCTACACCTTC.

As to this clone: The sample contains more than one DNA sequence encoding this CDR3. The chain carries TRBV6-5 and TRBJ1-1; D perhaps matches TRBD1 (6 bases). The CDR3 consists of 14 residues. With 3 bases removed from V and 1 base from J, the gap between germline ends came to 9 bases. Germline values: CDR1 MNHEY, CDR2 SVGAGI. CDR3 amino acids: CASSYSDRNTEAFF. For the CDR3, the DNA is TGTGCCAGCAGTTATTCGGACAGGAACACTGAAGCTTTCTTT.

The rearrangement links TRBV19 to TRBJ1-1, with a weak D call TRBD1 (5 bases). The CDR3 totals 15 residues. The germline V gene has CDR1 LNHDA and CDR2 SQIVND (reference sequence). The V end was cut by 3 bases, the J end by 6 bases, with 17 bases between. DNA of the CDR3: TGTGCCAGTAGTATTGGCGGGGCCCATATGGCTGAAGCTTTCTTT. Translated: CASSIGGAHMAEAFF.

V usage is TRBV30 and J usage is TRBJ1-2; 7 nucleotides agree with TRBD1. V lost 3 bases, J lost 3 bases, and 4 bases stayed unmatched. The length of the CDR3 is 13 residues. Germline CDR1 GTSNPN, CDR2 SVGIG (reference sequence). The CDR3 sequence: CAWRVQGDYGYTF. In DNA form, the CDR3 reads TGTGCCTGGAGGGTGCAGGGGGACTATGGCTACACCTTC.

This chain joins TRBV9 and TRBJ2-3; 7 nucleotides align to TRBD1. The germline gives CDR1 SGDLS, CDR2 YYNGEE. The CDR3 runs 15 residues. After removal of 4 bases from V and 5 bases from J, the junction contained 10 bases not matched to a gene. CDR3 nucleotides: TGTGCCAGCAGCCCCTCGGGCAGGGGGATAGATACGCAGTATTTT. Protein product: CASSPSGRGIDTQYF.

Here the CDR3 reads CASSPYWFGQTNNEQFF. The CDR3 DNA sequence: TGTGCCAGCAGCCCCTATTGGTTTGGGCAGACAAACAATGAGCAGTTCTTC. The rearrangement uses TRBV7-2 and TRBJ2-1; D ambiguous. Germline V CDR1 and CDR2: SGHTA, FQGNSA. V was clipped by 5 bases and J by 5 bases, with 22 bases between them. The CDR3 spans 17 residues.

V usage is TRBV3-1 (or the pseudogene TRBV3-2) and J usage is TRBJ2-2; 12 bases align to TRBD2. CDR1 is LGHDT, CDR2 YNNKEL, per germline (reference sequence). The CDR3 has 17 residues. The ends lost 2 bases at V and 4 bases at J; junction bases unmatched: 5. The CDR3 DNA reads TGTGCCAGCAGCCAACTAGCGGGAGGGCCGGGCACCGGGGAGCTGTTTTTT. Residues: CASSQLAGGPGTGELFF.

The chain is built from TRBV9 and TRBJ1-2, with D possibly TRBD1 on 5 matching bases. CDR3 length: 13 amino acids. Germline V lookup: CDR1 SGDLS, CDR2 YYNGEE. V was clipped by 4 bases and J by 6 bases, with 13 bases between them. Here the CDR3 DNA reads TGTGCCAGCAGCCCGTCGTCGGGGGATGGCTACACCTTC. This encodes CASSPSSGDGYTF.

V and J are TRBV14 and TRBJ2-7; 11 bases line up with TRBD2. Trimming removed 3 bases from V and 3 bases from J; junction bases left unmatched: 7. Looked up from germline, CDR1 is SGHDN and CDR2 is FVKESK. The CDR3 length is 16 residues. CDR3 nucleotide sequence: TGTGCCAGCAGCCATCTGACTAGCGGGAACCTCTACGAGCAGTACTTC. Residues: CASSHLTSGNLYEQYF.

The chain combines TRBV5-5 with TRBJ2-1, with D tentatively TRBD2 (6 bases). The V and J ends lost 3 bases and 2 bases respectively, with 15 bases between them. The CDR3 has 16 residues. Germline CDR1 and CDR2: SGHKS and YYEKEE (reference sequence). The CDR3 is CASSSWRGDAYNEQFF. The CDR3 DNA reads as TGTGCCAGCAGCTCGTGGCGCGGGGACGCCTACAATGAGCAGTTCTTC.

The chain recombines TRBV6-6 with TRBJ2-1, with 9 bases that match TRBD2. This CDR3 has 15 amino acids. Trimming cost V 10 bases and J 7 bases; bases outside gene matches: 14. CDR1 is MNHNY and CDR2 is SVGAGI in the germline V gene (reference sequence). The CDR3 DNA is TGTGCCACAGTGGCGGGCGGGAGGGCTCGGAATGAGCAGTTCTTC. Translating gives CATVAGGRARNEQFF.

Only a few counts were recorded for this clone. The rearrangement links TRBV10-2 to TRBJ2-7; D perhaps matches TRBD2 (5 bases). This CDR3 is 12 amino acids long. CDR1 and CDR2 from the germline V gene are WSHSY and SAAADI. V lost 6 bases and J lost 2, with 8 bases in between. The CDR3 nucleotides read TGCGCCAGCAGGGGAGAGGCCTACGAGCAGTACTTC. It yields the protein CASRGEAYEQYF.

This clone was recorded a few times. The V call is TRBV7-2, the J call TRBJ2-6; no clear D gene. V was trimmed by 3 bases and J by 3 bases, leaving 3 bases between them. Germline CDR1 SGHTA, CDR2 FQGNSA. This CDR3 contains 13 residues. The DNA for the CDR3 is TGTGCCAGCAGCTTTTATGGGGCCAACGTCCTGACTTTC. It codes for CASSFYGANVLTF.

The V gene is TRBV25-1, the J gene TRBJ1-4; possibly TRBD1 for D (6 bases). Germline CDR1 reads MGHDK; CDR2 reads SYGVNS. Between the trimmed V and J ends, which lost 4 bases and 6 bases, there was a span of 12 bases. This CDR3 region has 14 residues. CDR3 amino acids: CASSGDTGDEKLFF. In DNA, the CDR3 is TGTGCCAGCAGTGGGGACACTGGAGATGAAAAACTGTTTTTT.

This chain links TRBV28 with TRBJ2-1, with 7 nucleotides matching TRBD1. CDR3 length: 14 residues. The V and J ends lost 4 bases and 4 bases, in that order; junction bases with no gene match: 4. The germline CDR1 and CDR2 sequences are MDHEN and SYDVKM. The CDR3 here is CASSSGTVYNEQFF. CDR3 DNA: TGTGCCAGCAGTTCCGGGACAGTATACAATGAGCAGTTCTTC.

The CDR3 bases are TGTGCCAGTACCCTCCGGGCGGAACGGGGAGGGGAGCTGTTTTTT. Translated, it gives CASTLRAERGGELFF. This chain uses TRBV19 with TRBJ2-2; D perhaps matches TRBD2 (5 bases). The V gene's germline CDR1 is LNHDA and CDR2 SQIVND (reference sequence). The CDR3 spans 15 residues. Trimming took 7 bases from V and 8 from J, leaving 20 bases between them.

The chain combines TRBV5-1 with TRBJ2-3, with 9 nucleotides matching TRBD1. CDR1 and CDR2 (germline): SGHRS, YFSETQ. V was pared by 4 bases and J by 2 bases, with 5 bases of the junction left unmatched. The CDR3 loop spans 15 amino acids. This CDR3 is CASSEGQGHTDTQYF. As DNA, the CDR3 is TGCGCCAGCAGCGAGGGACAGGGCCACACAGATACGCAGTATTTT.